This T cell receptor (beta chain) stems from a study of cytomegalovirus exposure and HLA in healthy donors. The study, taken as a whole, reports: Specificity for CMV antigens was confirmed in vitro for three of the CMV-associated chains. The study labeled 150 or so TCR beta chains cytomegalovirus-associated. An apparent linkage of common viral pathogens to several of the most significant clusters emerged in a later analysis.

These donors, healthy bone marrow donors, were studied. The CDR3 extends over 15 amino acids. With 5 bases clipped from V and 5 bases from J, the junction kept 9 bases outside the gene matches. The V gene's germline CDR1 is MNHEY and CDR2 SMNVEV (reference sequence). Comments on this clone: As yet, its antigen is unknown.

It was with 60 Vbeta and 13 Jbeta primers that the PCR ran. Generated by immunoSEQ multiplex PCR, the TCRdb table keeps only in-frame clones and is missing some. Among 130,000 or so clones listed, roughly four fifths were seen once. The rearrangement uses TRBV27 and TRBJ1-1; 9 nucleotides line up with TRBD1. This sequence was found in a woman in her thirties or forties in good health and CMV-seronegative. Sequencing used PBMCs. CDR3 sequence reads: CASSHQQGAGTEAFF. CDR3 in DNA: TGTGCCAGCAGTCATCAACAGGGGGCAGGAACTGAAGCTTTCTTT.